Given below is one TCR beta chain in context. Relative to the germline gene, one junction end is altered; a read error may explain this. TCRdb's copy holds only in-frame clones and misses some; the assay was immunoSEQ multiplex PCR. The sample gives around 320,000 clones, about nine tenths of which show up once; approximately 2% is in the top ten. The data derive from a study of blood T cell repertoires in COVID-19. Background on the study: COVID-19 samples, acute and convalescent, were from the United States, Italy and Spain. Sources were T cells, B-cell-depleted T cells, or PBMCs; the material itself was cDNA or gDNA.

CDR3 length equals 12 residues. Germline loops: CDR1 SGHAT, CDR2 FQNNGV. V usage is TRBV11-2 and J usage is TRBJ2-7, with 10 bases matching TRBD1. Sequencing input: peripheral blood. The origin of this receptor is a man younger than 30 with active or convalescent COVID-19. CDR3: CASSLMTGGKDF. As DNA, the CDR3 is TGTGCCAGCAGCTTAATGACAGGGGGCAAAGACTTC.